This TCR beta chain was documented in a study of cytomegalovirus exposure and HLA in healthy donors. Study at large: Drawn from HLA-typed donors, 65 million to 100 million unique TCRs were held in an early data release.

Overall study results and limits: Reports state that TCR beta sequences accurately predicted most subjects' HLA-A and HLA-B alleles. Earlier analysis yielded a pattern in which most TCR beta V segments were productive about 87% or about 30% of the time.

PCR primers comprised 60 Vbeta and 13 Jbeta primers. Using immunoSEQ multiplex PCR, the repertoire was profiled, and TCRdb retains in-frame clones only, with some absent. This sample yields around 210,000 clones, of which roughly 84% are seen a single time; around 0.23% belongs to the top ten. The CDR3 is 16 residues long. The germline V gene has CDR1 SGHRS and CDR2 YFSETQ. With V trimmed by 0 bases and J by 7 bases, 7 bases remained unmatched. Worth noting for this clone: Its antigen is unknown.

Sequences were obtained from PBMCs. The rearrangement links TRBV5-1 to TRBJ2-1; 10 bases are shared with TRBD2. The clonotype was recovered from a girl aged 2 to 9 in good health and CMV-seronegative. The CDR3 spells CASSLVASGSGNEQFF. The CDR3 bases are TGCGCCAGCAGCTTGGTGGCTAGCGGGAGTGGGAATGAGCAGTTCTTC.